The 25 T cell receptor beta chains below were found in one sample sequenced in a study of T cells generated in artificial thymic organoids. Semi-nested PCR with reverse primers in the TRAC or TRBC constant regions amplified each chain separately. TCRdb re-analysed the 5' RACE reads in MiXCR, keeping a single row per CDR3 protein. The data contain thousands of distinct CDR3 sequences, about 17% of them seen just once; the ten biggest clones take up roughly 1.4%. Source material: naive CD8+ T cells from the thymus. Subset specified: CD3+TCRalphabeta+CD8SP T cells; for blood, CD45RO-CCR7+ naive CD8+ T cells. All receptors come from a human donor who gave cord blood stem cells for thymic organoid culture, a cardiac surgery patient who gave postnatal thymus, or a blood donor (not recorded which).

The chain is built from TRBV12-3 or TRBV12-4 and TRBJ1-3; D unclear. Trimming removed 5 bases at V and 1 base at J, with 9 bases between. The CDR3 extends over 14 amino acids. The DNA for the CDR3 is TGTGCCAGCAGTCCGAGGAGATCTGGAAACACCATATATTTT. Amino acids: CASSPRRSGNTIYF.

This sequence joins TRBV10-1 and TRBJ2-3; D is undetermined. Deletions cut 3 bases from V and 2 bases from J, with 6 bases between. This CDR3 comprises 13 residues. Per germline, CDR1 WNHNN and CDR2 SYGVQD (reference sequence). CDR3: CASSDRNTDTQYF. The CDR3 DNA follows: TGCGCCAGCAGTGATCGGAACACAGATACGCAGTATTTT.

This clonotype qualifies as medium-sized. The rearrangement joins TRBV9 to TRBJ2-4, with 7 bases that match TRBD2. The germline gives CDR1 SGDLS, CDR2 YYNGEE. CDR3 length: 16 amino acids. Germline trimming cut 0 bases from V and 4 bases from J; bases unmatched to any gene: 7. CDR3 loop: CASSVGAGPTKNIQYF. In DNA, the CDR3 is TGTGCCAGCAGCGTAGGAGCGGGGCCAACTAAAAACATTCAGTACTTC.

This clonotype is labeled as medium-sized. The gene calls are TRBV12-3 or TRBV12-4 and TRBJ2-7, with D perhaps matching TRBD1 (5 bases). The V and J ends lost 3 bases and 4 bases respectively, with 16 bases between them. CDR3 length: 15 amino acids. CDR3 amino acids: CASSLQSRVGYEQYF. The CDR3 DNA follows: TGTGCCAGCAGTTTGCAGAGCAGGGTGGGGTACGAGCAGTACTTC.

This clonotype occurred a few times. The CDR3 here is CASSPLLADSYEQYF. DNA for the CDR3: TGTGCCAGCAGCCCTCTACTAGCGGACTCCTACGAGCAGTACTTC. The chain couples TRBV3-1 to TRBJ2-7; 8 bases align to TRBD2. Trimming took 4 bases from V and 0 from J; bases not matched to a gene: 5. CDR1 and CDR2 from the germline V gene are LGHDT and YNNKEL (reference sequence). The CDR3 is 15 amino acids.

In this sample, this clonotype turned up a few times. The rearrangement joins TRBV7-6 to TRBJ2-1, with D maybe TRBD2 (5 bases). Germline V lookup: CDR1 SGHVS, CDR2 FNYEAQ. Between the trimmed V and J ends, which lost 1 base and 3 bases, there was a span of 13 bases. CDR3 length: 16 amino acids. The CDR3 region is CASSLVRDGYYNEQFF. Written as DNA, the CDR3 is TGTGCCAGCAGCTTAGTTCGGGATGGGTACTACAATGAGCAGTTCTTC.

This clonotype was observed at least ten times. The chain employs TRBV12-3 or TRBV12-4 and TRBJ1-5; D is possibly TRBD1 (5 bases). The ends were cut back, 5 bases at V and 5 bases at J, with 19 bases in the middle. The CDR3 is made up of 16 amino acids. CDR3 in DNA: TGTGCCAGCAGTCCACCAGGGCAAACCCAAGATCAGCCCCAGCATTTT. It codes for CASSPPGQTQDQPQHF.

The chain couples TRBV4-1 to TRBJ2-7; tentatively, D is TRBD2 (5 bases). The V gene lost 1 base and the J gene lost 4 bases, with 14 bases spanning the gap. This CDR3 region has 15 residues. The germline gives CDR1 MGHRA, CDR2 YSYEKL. CDR3 nucleotide sequence: TGCGCCAGCAGCCAAGTCGTTGGACTTAAATACGAGCAGTACGTC. It yields the protein CASSQVVGLKYEQYV.

V usage is TRBV4-1 and J usage is TRBJ2-3; D gene uncertain. V lost 1 base to trimming and J lost 0 bases, with 11 bases between them. Germline CDR1 reads MGHRA; CDR2 reads YSYEKL. The CDR3 runs to 16 residues. CDR3 amino acids: CASSQVTPSSTDTQYF. DNA for the CDR3: TGCGCCAGCAGCCAAGTAACCCCCTCTAGCACAGATACGCAGTATTTT.

The V gene is TRBV28, the J gene TRBJ1-5, with TRBD1 identical over 7 bases. Unmatched junction bases numbered 5, after V lost 1 base and J lost 5 bases. The length of the CDR3 is 15 residues. Germline V lookup: CDR1 MDHEN, CDR2 SYDVKM. CDR3 sequence (DNA): TGTGCCAGCAGTTTATTACAGGGGTTAGATCAGCCCCAGCATTTT. Its translation is CASSLLQGLDQPQHF.

By share, this clonotype ranks as medium-sized. The chain recombines TRBV12-3 or TRBV12-4 with TRBJ2-5, with D unclear. V was shortened by 2 bases and J by 5 bases, with 12 bases between the two germline ends. CDR3 length equals 14 residues. DNA of the CDR3: TGTGCCAGCAGTTTATATGACCGCGTCGAGACCCAGTACTTC. Its protein product is CASSLYDRVETQYF.

This clonotype was counted once. Possible read error: a much larger clone is one base away. The chain couples TRBV4-1 to TRBJ2-5; a weak D match, TRBD2 (5 bases). In germline, CDR1 is MGHRA, CDR2 YSYEKL. The CDR3 sequence is 14 residues long. This CDR3 is CASSQEGSWETQHF. CDR3 in DNA: TGCGCCAGCAGCCAAGAAGGGTCCTGGGAGACCCAGCACTTC.

This clonotype was seen ten or more times. This chain connects TRBV5-1 to TRBJ2-7, with D hard to call. Germline CDR1 and CDR2: SGHRS and YFSETQ. This CDR3 contains 14 residues. Trimming stripped 0 bases from V and 6 bases from J, with 13 bases between. The CDR3 here is CASSLAYPLSEQYF. Here the CDR3 DNA reads TGCGCCAGCAGCTTGGCGTATCCTTTGTCCGAGCAGTACTTC.

This clonotype was detected many times. One end of the junction does not line up with germline, which may come from a read error. The genes are TRBV6-6 and TRBJ1-2; the D is unclear. The CDR3 covers 13 residues. CDR1 is MNHNY, CDR2 SVGAGI, per germline (reference sequence). In nucleotides, the CDR3 is TGTGTCAGCAGTTACGACACAGCCTATGGCTACACCTTC. It is translated as CVSSYDTAYGYTF.

A note on this clonotype: The CDR3 end shows no conserved phenylalanine or tryptophan, and so a read error is likely. In DNA, the CDR3 is TGTGCCAGCTCAATAGAGCAGGGGTGGACCGGGGAGCTGTTTTAT. Translation: CASSIEQGWTGELFY. The genes are TRBV6-2 or TRBV6-3 and TRBJ2-2, with D possibly matching TRBD1 (6 bases). Trimming pared 8 bases from V and 5 bases from J, leaving 18 bases between. Per germline, CDR1 MNHEY and CDR2 SVGEGT. CDR3 length equals 15 residues.

On this clonotype itself: A read error may be the cause here, since a much bigger clone is one base away. This CDR3 is missing its conserved last phenylalanine or tryptophan, likely due to a read error. The chain carries TRBV28 and TRBJ2-7, with unresolved D. Trimming cost V 5 bases and J 2 bases, with 10 bases left between them. Germline V gene sequence: CDR1 MDHEN, CDR2 SYDVKM. CDR3 size: 13 residues. In DNA, the CDR3 is TGTGCCAGCAGTCGGACGGCACCCTACGAGCAGTACCTC. Its translation: CASSRTAPYEQYL.

This clonotype was detected only a few times. CDR3 nucleotide sequence: TGCGCCAGCAGCCAACTGGACAGGTACTCCTACGAGCAGTACTTC. Translated, it gives CASSQLDRYSYEQYF. The V and J genes are TRBV4-1 and TRBJ2-7, with TRBD1 matching 7 bases. The V segment lost 2 bases and the J segment 0 bases; nucleotides outside the gene matches: 4. In germline, CDR1 is MGHRA, CDR2 YSYEKL. The CDR3 length is 15 residues.

This clonotype was seen a few times. Since a much larger clone is just one base distant, this may be a read error. The chain couples TRBV10-3 to TRBJ1-4; D gene unclear. Germline CDR1 is ENHRY and CDR2 is SYGVKD. The CDR3 contains 14 residues. Between the trimmed V and J ends, which lost 2 bases and 8 bases, there was a span of 12 bases. CDR3 sequence: CAISEGRSIEKLFF. The CDR3 DNA reads as TGTGCCATCAGTGAGGGACGGAGTATCGAAAAACTGTTTTTT.

This sequence joins TRBV10-2 and TRBJ2-4, with D hard to call. Germline V gene sequence: CDR1 WSHSY, CDR2 SAAADI. V lost 6 bases and J lost 2, with 14 bases in between. The CDR3 contains 15 residues. CDR3 nucleotides: TGCGCCAGCAGGGACGCGGTGCAGACCAAAAACATTCAGTACTTC. Protein product: CASRDAVQTKNIQYF.

This clonotype occurred many times. The chain joins TRBV28 to TRBJ2-2; 8 bases are shared with TRBD1. This CDR3 contains 17 residues. J was trimmed by 4 bases and V by 7 bases; bases with no gene match: 14. Per the germline V gene, CDR1 is MDHEN and CDR2 is SYDVKM. The CDR3 DNA follows: TGTGCCAGCACCTTCCTCGTAGGGACAGGAGGCACCGGGGAGCTGTTTTTT. Amino acid sequence: CASTFLVGTGGTGELFF.

By sample share, this clonotype is medium-sized. The V and J genes are TRBV27 and TRBJ2-7, with D possibly matching TRBD1 (5 bases). CDR3 length: 12 residues. From germline, CDR1 is MNHEY and CDR2 SMNVEV (reference sequence). V was cut by 6 bases and J by 2 bases, with 8 bases left in between. The CDR3 is CASRGLAYEQYF. The DNA of the CDR3 is TGTGCCAGCAGGGGGCTGGCCTACGAGCAGTACTTC.

This clonotype qualifies as medium-sized. Written as DNA, the CDR3 is TGTGCCAGCAGTGAATCTAGGAGCGGGATTGGGAATGAGCAGTTCTTC. Residues: CASSESRSGIGNEQFF. The chain joins TRBV25-1 to TRBJ2-1; 7 nucleotides match TRBD2. Trimming took 1 base from V and 7 from J; bases not matched to a gene: 10. This CDR3 comprises 16 residues. Germline V gives CDR1 MGHDK, CDR2 SYGVNS.

This clonotype was found a few times. The rearrangement uses TRBV21-1 and TRBJ1-3. TRBV21-1 counts as a pseudogene. The CDR3 totals 18 residues. The CDR3 here is CASIPPHCLQGSGNTIYF. The CDR3 nucleotides are TGTGCCAGCATCCCCCCGCATTGTCTTCAGGGATCAGGAAACACCATATATTTT.

This clonotype rates as medium-sized. This chain joins TRBV27 and TRBJ2-3, with D uncertain. Germline lookup yields CDR1 MNHEY and CDR2 SMNVEV (reference sequence). CDR3 length: 13 residues. The ends were cut back, 6 bases at V and 3 bases at J, with 10 bases in the middle. CDR3 in DNA: TGTGCCAGCAGCCTAGTAGGGACAGATACGCAGTATTTT. Amino acids: CASSLVGTDTQYF.

This clonotype is medium-sized. This rearrangement joins TRBV12-3 or TRBV12-4 to TRBJ1-5; the D is unclear. Deletions cut 4 bases from V and 6 bases from J, with 4 bases between. The length of the CDR3 is 11 residues. The CDR3, as DNA: TGTGCCAGCAGTTCCGGTCAGCCCCAGCATTTT. It translates to CASSSGQPQHF.